The sequence of this TCR beta chain was determined in a study of tumor and adjacent non-tumor tissue in lung cancer (dated by TCRdb to 2016 to 2018). Regarding the complete study: Of the cohort, more than ten patients had adenocarcinoma, 2 had squamous cell carcinoma and 1 had small cell lung cancer. Among the roughly 15 patients, ages ranged from roughly 30 to 85 years, some ten were men and 5 were women, and disease was TNM stage I to III. A total of some 130,000,000 productive TCRbeta reads were generated by sequencing, corresponding to an average of about 4.17 million reads per sample. The study compared bulk TCRbeta repertoires between lung tumor tissue and matched distant non-tumor lung tissue from approximately 14 lung cancer patients. TCRbeta CDR3 sequencing was performed on approximately 30 paired specimens, with one tumor sample and one normal lung sample collected per patient.

Receptor amplification or capture employed multiplex PCR. The instrument given in TCRdb is Illumina HiSeq 2500. TCRbeta libraries were built by three rounds of nested PCR using primers (Table S4), following protocols modified from ARM-PCR. Before sequencing, PCR products of 200-500 bp were excised from the gel and purified with the QIAquick gel extraction kit. The authors' pipeline ran thus. Reads were cleaned using Trimmomatic, were merged into complete CDR3 sequences using FLASH, and were assigned to V(D)J germline segments using MiTCR. Clonal diversity was computed as the inverse Simpson's index with VDJtools. In-frame sequences without a premature stop codon were defined as productive reads. Using fastp trimming at Q25 and MiXCR clonotype assembly, TCRdb reanalyzed the public sequencing data and kept in-frame beta chains. Rows matching on CDR3 protein sequence are summarized as one entry with the most common DNA and genes. TCRdb's processing, not the study's, gives the V and J calls here. The sample table shows about 93,000 distinct CDR3 sequences, and roughly 70% are seen once. The top ten clones comprise around 19% of the sample.

V is cut back by 5 bases and J by 4 bases, with 14 bases in the junction unmatched. Reading from cysteine to phenylalanine, the CDR3 counts 17 amino acids. Only the CDR3 part of the read is kept: 51 bases, read in frame from the first base. The research as a whole found: Tumor tissue showed significantly greater TCR diversity (inverse Simpson) than normal lung tissue (about 410 vs 180, P = 0.0075, Mann-Whitney U test). Only around 16 patients were in the cohort, and the authors stated that larger samples and more detailed clinical data are needed. TCR diversity was significantly higher in younger patients, and greater tumor TCR diversity was associated with shorter overall survival and shorter disease-free survival. The top 100 clones accounted for a significantly larger cumulative portion of the repertoire in normal lung than in tumor tissue. Because peripheral blood was not sequenced, blood TCRbeta repertoires in the lung cancer patients of the study were not examined. Neither the sequencing platform nor unique molecular identifiers are named or mentioned anywhere in the methods.

In regard to this clonotype: Its recognized antigen is unknown. No base qualities exist here, and no much larger clone lies one base off it.

RNA was extracted from bulk unsorted tissue and checked for quality with a NanoDrop ND-1000 and an Agilent 2100. Donors were newly diagnosed lung cancer patients admitted for thoracic surgery in China between August and November 2014, without prior chemotherapy. Anyone who had undergone radiotherapy or chemotherapy before, or who had another cancer at the same time, was left out of the study. Surgical tissue pieces of about 1-2.2 cm3 were preserved in RNAlater solution and stored at -80 °C until use. The sequence links TRBV12-3 or TRBV12-4 to TRBJ2-1, with 7 bases in between that match TRBD2. The receptor comes from a man aged 55 to 70 with non-small cell lung cancer. Sequencing input: lung tumor tissue. Here is the DNA: TGTGCCAGCAGTAGGGAGGCAGCGGGATGGCCTTACAATGAGCAGTTCTTC. Its protein reads: CASSREAAGWPYNEQFF.